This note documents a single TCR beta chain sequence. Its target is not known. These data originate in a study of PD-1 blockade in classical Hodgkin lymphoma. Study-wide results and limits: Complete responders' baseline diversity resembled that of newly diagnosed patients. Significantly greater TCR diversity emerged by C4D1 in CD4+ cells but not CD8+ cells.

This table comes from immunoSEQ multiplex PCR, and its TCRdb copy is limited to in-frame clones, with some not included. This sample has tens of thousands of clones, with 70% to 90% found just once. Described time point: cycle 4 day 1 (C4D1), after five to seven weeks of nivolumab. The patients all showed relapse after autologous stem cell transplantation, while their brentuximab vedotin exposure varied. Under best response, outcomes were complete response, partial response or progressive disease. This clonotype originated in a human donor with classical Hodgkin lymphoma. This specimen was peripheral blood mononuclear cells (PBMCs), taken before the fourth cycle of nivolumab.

Written as DNA, the CDR3 is TGTGCCAGCAGCTTAACCCCCGAGGACTCTGAAGCTTTCTTT. It encodes CASSLTPEDSEAFF. V and J are TRBV13 and TRBJ1-1; D unclear. V was clipped by 2 bases and J by 6 bases, with 13 bases between them. This CDR3 spans 14 amino acids. Germline CDR1 is PRHDT and CDR2 is FYEKMQ (reference sequence).